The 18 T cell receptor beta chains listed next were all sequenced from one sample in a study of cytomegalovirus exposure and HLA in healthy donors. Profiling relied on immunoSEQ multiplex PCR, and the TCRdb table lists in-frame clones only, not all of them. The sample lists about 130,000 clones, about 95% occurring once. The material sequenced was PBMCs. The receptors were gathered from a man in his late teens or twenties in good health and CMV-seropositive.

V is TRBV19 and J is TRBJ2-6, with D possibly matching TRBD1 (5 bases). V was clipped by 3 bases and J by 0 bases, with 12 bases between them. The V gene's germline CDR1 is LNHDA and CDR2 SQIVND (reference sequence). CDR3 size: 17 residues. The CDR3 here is CASSMRIGASGANVLTF. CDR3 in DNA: TGTGCCAGTAGTATGAGAATTGGGGCCTCTGGGGCCAACGTCCTGACTTTC.

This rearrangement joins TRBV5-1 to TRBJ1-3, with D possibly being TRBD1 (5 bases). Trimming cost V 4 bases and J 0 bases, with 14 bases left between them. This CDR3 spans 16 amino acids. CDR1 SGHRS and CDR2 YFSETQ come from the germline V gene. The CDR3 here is CASSLPGLSSGNTIYF. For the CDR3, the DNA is TGCGCCAGCAGCCTTCCGGGACTGAGCTCTGGAAACACCATATATTTT.

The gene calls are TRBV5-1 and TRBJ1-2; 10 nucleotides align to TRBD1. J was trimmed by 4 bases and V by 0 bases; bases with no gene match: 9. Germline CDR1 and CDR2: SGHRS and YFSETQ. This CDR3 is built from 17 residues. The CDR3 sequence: CASSLEGQGHDSYGYTF. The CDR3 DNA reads TGCGCCAGCAGCTTGGAGGGACAGGGGCACGACTCCTATGGCTACACCTTC. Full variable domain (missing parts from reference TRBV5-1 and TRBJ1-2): KAGVTQTPRYLIKTRGQQVTLSCSPISGHRSVSWYQQTPGQGLQFLFEYFSETQRNKGNFPGRFSGRQFSNSRSEMNVSTLELGDSALYLCASSLEGQGHDSYGYTFGSGTRLTVV.

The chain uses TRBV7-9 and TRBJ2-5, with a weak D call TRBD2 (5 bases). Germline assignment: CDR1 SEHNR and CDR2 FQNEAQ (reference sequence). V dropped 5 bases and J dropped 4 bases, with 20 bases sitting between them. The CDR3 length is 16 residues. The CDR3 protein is CASSGVRDLVGETQYF. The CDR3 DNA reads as TGTGCCAGCAGCGGGGTTCGGGATTTGGTCGGAGAGACCCAGTACTTC.

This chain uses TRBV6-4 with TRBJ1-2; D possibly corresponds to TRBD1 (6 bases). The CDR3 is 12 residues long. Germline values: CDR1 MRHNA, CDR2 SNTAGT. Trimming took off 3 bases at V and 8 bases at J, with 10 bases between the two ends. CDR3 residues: CASSEQGVGYTF. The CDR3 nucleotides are TGTGCCAGCAGTGAACAGGGTGTCGGCTACACCTTC.

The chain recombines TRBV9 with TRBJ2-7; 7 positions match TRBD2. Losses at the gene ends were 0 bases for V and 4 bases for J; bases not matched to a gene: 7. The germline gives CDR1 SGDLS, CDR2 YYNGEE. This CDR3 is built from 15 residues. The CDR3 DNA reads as TGTGCCAGCAGCGTAGGGGCGGGAGAGGGTTACGAGCAGTACTTC. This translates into CASSVGAGEGYEQYF. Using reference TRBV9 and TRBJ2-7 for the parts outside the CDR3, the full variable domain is DSGVTQTPKHLITATGQRVTLRCSPRSGDLSVYWYQQSLDQGLQFLIQYYNGEERAKGNILERFSAQQFPDLHSELNLSSLELGDSALYFCASSVGAGEGYEQYFGPGTRLTVT.

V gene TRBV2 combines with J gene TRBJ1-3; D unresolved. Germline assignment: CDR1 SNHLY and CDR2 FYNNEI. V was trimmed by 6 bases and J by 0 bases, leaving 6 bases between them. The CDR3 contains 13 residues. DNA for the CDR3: TGTGCCAGCAGAACTGACTCTGGAAACACCATATATTTT. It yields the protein CASRTDSGNTIYF.

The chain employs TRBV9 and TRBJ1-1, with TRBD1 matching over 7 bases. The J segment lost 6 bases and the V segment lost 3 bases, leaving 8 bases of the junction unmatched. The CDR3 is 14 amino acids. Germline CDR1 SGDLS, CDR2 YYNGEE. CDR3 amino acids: CASSALNRGAEAFF. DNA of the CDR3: TGTGCCAGCAGCGCCCTCAACAGGGGCGCTGAAGCTTTCTTT.

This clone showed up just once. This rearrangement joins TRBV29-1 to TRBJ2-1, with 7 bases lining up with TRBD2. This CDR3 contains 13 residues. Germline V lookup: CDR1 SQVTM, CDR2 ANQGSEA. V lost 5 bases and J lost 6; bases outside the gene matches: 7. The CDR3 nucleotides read TGCAGCGTTTCGAGCGGGATAAGCAATGAGCAGTTCTTC. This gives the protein CSVSSGISNEQFF.

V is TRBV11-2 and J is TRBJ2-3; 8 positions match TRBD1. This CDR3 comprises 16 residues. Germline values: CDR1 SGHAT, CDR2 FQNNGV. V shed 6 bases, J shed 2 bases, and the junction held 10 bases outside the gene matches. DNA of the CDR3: TGTGCCAGCAGTGAACAGACAGGGGCCTTCACAGATACGCAGTATTTT. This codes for CASSEQTGAFTDTQYF.

CDR3 coding DNA: TGTGCCAGCAGTTACCCCGCGTCAGAGACCCAGTACTTC. Translation: CASSYPASETQYF. This chain joins TRBV6-5 and TRBJ2-5; D unresolved. V gave up 2 bases and J gave up 4 bases, with 8 bases separating them. The CDR3 is made up of 13 amino acids. Per germline, CDR1 MNHEY and CDR2 SVGAGI.

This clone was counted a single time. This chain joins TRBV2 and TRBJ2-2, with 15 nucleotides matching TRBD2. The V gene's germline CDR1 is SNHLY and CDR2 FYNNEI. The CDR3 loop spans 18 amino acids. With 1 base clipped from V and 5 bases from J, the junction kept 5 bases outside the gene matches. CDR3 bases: TGTGCCAGCAGTGAAGGGACTAGCGGGAGGGCCTCAACCGGGGAGCTGTTTTTT. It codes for CASSEGTSGRASTGELFF.

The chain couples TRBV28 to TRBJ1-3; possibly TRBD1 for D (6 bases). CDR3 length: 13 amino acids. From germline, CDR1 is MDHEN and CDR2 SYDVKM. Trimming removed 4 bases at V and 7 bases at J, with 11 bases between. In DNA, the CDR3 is TGTGCCAGCAGTTGGACAGTGGGCAACACCATATATTTT. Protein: CASSWTVGNTIYF.

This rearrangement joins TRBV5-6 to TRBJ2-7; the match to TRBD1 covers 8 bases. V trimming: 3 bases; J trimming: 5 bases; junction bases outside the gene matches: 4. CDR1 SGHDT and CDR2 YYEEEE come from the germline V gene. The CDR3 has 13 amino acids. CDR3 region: CASSWTGIHEQYF. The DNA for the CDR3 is TGTGCCAGCAGCTGGACAGGGATCCACGAGCAGTACTTC.

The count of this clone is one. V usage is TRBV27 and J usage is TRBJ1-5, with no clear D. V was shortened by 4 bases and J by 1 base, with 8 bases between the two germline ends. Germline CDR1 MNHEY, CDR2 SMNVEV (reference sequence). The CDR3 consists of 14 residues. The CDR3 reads CASSSPGSNQPQHF. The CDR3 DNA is TGTGCCAGCAGTTCGCCAGGCAGCAATCAGCCCCAGCATTTT.

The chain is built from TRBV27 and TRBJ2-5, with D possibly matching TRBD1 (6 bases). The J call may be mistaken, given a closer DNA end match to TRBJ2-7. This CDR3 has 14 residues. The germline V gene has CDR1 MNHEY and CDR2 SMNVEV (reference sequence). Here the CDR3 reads CASSSRGASYEQYF. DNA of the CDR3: TGTGCCAGCAGTTCCAGGGGTGCATCCTACGAGCAGTACTTC.

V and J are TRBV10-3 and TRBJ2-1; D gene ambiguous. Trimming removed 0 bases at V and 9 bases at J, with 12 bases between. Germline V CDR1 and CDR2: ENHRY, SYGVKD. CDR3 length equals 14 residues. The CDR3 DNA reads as TGTGCCATCAGTGAGTCCAAGGATGGCGGTGAGCAGTTCTTC. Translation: CAISESKDGGEQFF.

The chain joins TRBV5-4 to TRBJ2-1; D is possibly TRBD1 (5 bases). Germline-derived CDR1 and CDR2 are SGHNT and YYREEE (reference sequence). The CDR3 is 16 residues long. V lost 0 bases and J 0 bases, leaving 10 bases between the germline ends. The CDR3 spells CASSLVQGSSYNEQFF. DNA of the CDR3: TGTGCCAGCAGCTTGGTGCAGGGAAGCTCCTACAATGAGCAGTTCTTC.